Below, 13 T cell receptor beta chains from the same sample are listed, as sequenced in a study of shared T cell receptors in the human thymus. Produced via immunoSEQ multiplex PCR; TCRdb's table is partial and in-frame only. The sample shows approximately 400,000 clones, more than 85% of them seen only once. Sequencing was carried out using thymocytes. The receptors stem from a human donor.

The CDR3 nucleotides are TGTGCCAGTAGTATAGAGGGACTAGCGGGAAGGACCGGGGAGCTGTTTTTT. It translates to CASSIEGLAGRTGELFF. This chain joins TRBV19 and TRBJ2-2; TRBD2 matches 13 bases. J gave up 5 bases and V 0 bases, and 3 bases lay outside the gene matches. CDR3 length equals 17 residues. The germline V gene encodes CDR1 LNHDA and CDR2 SQIVND (reference sequence).

CDR3 loop: CASSYSVGRDTEAFF. Here the CDR3 DNA reads TGTGCCAGCAGTTACTCGGTGGGACGCGACACTGAAGCTTTCTTT. V usage is TRBV6-5 and J usage is TRBJ1-1, with D perhaps TRBD1 (5 bases). CDR1 MNHEY and CDR2 SVGAGI come from the germline V gene. With 0 bases removed from V and 3 bases from J, the gap between germline ends came to 11 bases. This CDR3 is built from 15 residues.

The rearrangement uses TRBV9 and TRBJ2-1; 7 nucleotides match TRBD2. The germline V gene has CDR1 SGDLS and CDR2 YYNGEE. This CDR3 is 15 amino acids long. J lost 4 bases, V lost 4 bases, and 8 bases had no gene match. The CDR3 DNA is TGTGCCAGCAGCTATTCAGCGGGGATATACAATGAGCAGTTCTTC. It translates to CASSYSAGIYNEQFF.

V usage is TRBV7-9 and J usage is TRBJ2-3; the match to TRBD1 covers 7 bases. Germline CDR1 is SEHNR and CDR2 is FQNEAQ (reference sequence). Losses at the gene ends were 5 bases for V and 5 bases for J; bases not matched to a gene: 4. The CDR3 length is 13 residues. As DNA, the CDR3 is TGTGCCAGCAGCGTCCGGGACAGAGATACGCAGTATTTT. It is translated as CASSVRDRDTQYF.

This clone was detected only once. The chain carries TRBV14 and TRBJ2-1; a weak D match, TRBD2 (6 bases). Germline V gives CDR1 SGHDN, CDR2 FVKESK. The CDR3 sequence is 18 residues long. V dropped 4 bases and J dropped 5 bases, with 24 bases sitting between them. The DNA of the CDR3 is TGTGCCAGCAGCCCCCTGGTGGGGTACGGGAGCACCCACAATGAGCAGTTCTTC. Its protein product is CASSPLVGYGSTHNEQFF. Drawing the rest from reference TRBV14 and TRBJ2-1, the complete variable domain is EAGVTQFPSHSVIEKGQTVTLRCDPISGHDNLYWYRRVMGKEIKFLLHFVKESKQDESGMPNNRFLAERTGGTYSTLKVQPAELEDSGVYFCASSPLVGYGSTHNEQFFGPGTRLTVL.

The V gene is TRBV28, the J gene TRBJ2-7; 9 bases agree with TRBD2. Trimming at V came to 2 bases and at J to 4 bases, leaving 9 bases not matched to a gene. The CDR3 length is 16 residues. Germline loops: CDR1 MDHEN, CDR2 SYDVKM. The CDR3 here is CASSLGLAGLQYEQYF. In nucleotides, the CDR3 is TGTGCCAGCAGTTTAGGGCTAGCGGGACTACAATACGAGCAGTACTTC.

The rearrangement links TRBV5-6 to TRBJ2-1; D perhaps matches TRBD2 (5 bases). The CDR3 runs 17 residues. CDR1 is SGHDT and CDR2 is YYEEEE in the germline V gene. V was cut by 0 bases and J by 1 base, with 14 bases left in between. This chain's CDR3 is CASSLVRGGRSYNEQFF. The CDR3 DNA is TGTGCCAGCAGCTTGGTTAGAGGCGGGCGATCCTACAATGAGCAGTTCTTC. The variable domain in full, with the rest retrieved from reference TRBV5-6 and TRBJ2-1, is DAGVTQSPTHLIKTRGQQVTLRCSPKSGHDTVSWYQQALGQGPQFIFQYYEEEERQRGNFPDRFSGHQFPNYSSELNVNALLLGDSALYLCASSLVRGGRSYNEQFFGPGTRLTVL.

The CDR3 DNA reads TGTGCCAGCAAAAGGGCTAGCGGGAGAGTCCATGAGCAGTTCTTC. It codes for CASKRASGRVHEQFF. This chain joins TRBV9 and TRBJ2-1; 10 bases match TRBD2. The trim removed 6 bases at V and 8 bases at J, leaving 11 bases unmatched. Germline V gene data show CDR1 as SGDLS and CDR2 as YYNGEE. The length of the CDR3 is 15 residues.

V gene TRBV28 combines with J gene TRBJ2-5, with TRBD1 matching over 7 bases. This CDR3 spans 15 amino acids. J was trimmed by 3 bases and V by 0 bases; bases with no gene match: 4. In germline, CDR1 is MDHEN, CDR2 SYDVKM. Here the CDR3 reads CASSLWTGREETQYF. CDR3 nucleotide sequence: TGTGCCAGCAGTTTATGGACAGGGCGAGAAGAGACCCAGTACTTC.

The CDR3 loop reads CASSGDRDTEAFF. CDR3 DNA sequence: TGTGCCAGCAGCGGAGACAGGGATACTGAAGCTTTCTTT. The chain couples TRBV2 to TRBJ1-1; 7 nucleotides line up with TRBD1. CDR3 length: 13 residues. Germline CDR1 is SNHLY and CDR2 is FYNNEI. The J segment lost 5 bases and the V segment lost 6 bases, leaving 6 bases of the junction unmatched.

The V call is TRBV7-2, the J call TRBJ2-3; 7 bases are a match to TRBD1. The CDR3 length is 16 residues. Germline-derived CDR1 and CDR2 are SGHTA and FQGNSA. V lost 1 base, J lost 0 bases, and 4 bases stayed unmatched. The CDR3 DNA is TGTGCCAGCAGCTTAGGACAGGGCGCTAGCACAGATACGCAGTATTTT. Protein product: CASSLGQGASTDTQYF.

To note about this clone: No conserved phenylalanine or tryptophan is present at the end of the CDR3, so a read error is the likely explanation. No DNA is shown, since the ends of the CDR3 on it are uncertain; the CDR3 is the one TCRdb lists. The V gene is TRBV5-6, the J gene TRBJ1-2; TRBD1 is the table's D call, not checked against the DNA. Germline CDR1 is SGHDT and CDR2 is YYEEEE. The CDR3 has 14 residues if both end residues are counted. CDR3 region: CASSLLDKRQAQNI.

This rearrangement joins TRBV7-6 to TRBJ2-7; 8 bases fit TRBD1. V was clipped by 5 bases and J by 4 bases; unmatched bases: 10. The CDR3 has 15 residues. CDR1 is SGHVS and CDR2 is FNYEAQ in the germline V gene. The CDR3 loop reads CASSPGQGVNYEQYF. CDR3 nucleotide sequence: TGTGCCAGCAGCCCCGGACAGGGCGTTAATTACGAGCAGTACTTC.